These 13 T cell receptor beta chains originate from one sample sequenced in a study of T cell repertoires in cytomegalovirus infection. TCRdb independently ran MiXCR on the reads; one entry per CDR3 protein. The data hold roughly 500,000 distinct CDR3 sequences, with 16% observed a single time. The specimen sequenced was CD8+ T cells from PBMCs. These TCRs come from a human donor in good health (CMV status not recorded). Some clones in this sample may be carry-over from other donors' samples.

This clonotype was observed once. The chain joins TRBV24-1 to TRBJ1-4, with D perhaps matching TRBD1 (5 bases). Germline CDR1 and CDR2: KGHDR and SFDVKD. V shed 3 bases and J shed 8 bases, with 18 bases lying between them. This CDR3 comprises 16 residues. The CDR3 DNA sequence: TGTGCCACCAGTGATCCCTCCAGCCCAAGGGGAGAAAAACTGTTTTTT. Its translation: CATSDPSSPRGEKLFF.

This clonotype showed up just a few times. This chain connects TRBV5-6 to TRBJ2-5; TRBD1 or TRBD2 may be the D gene (5 bases each). Trimming took off 1 base at V and 1 base at J, with 8 bases between the two ends. The germline gives CDR1 SGHDT, CDR2 YYEEEE. The CDR3 is 14 amino acids. The DNA for the CDR3 is TGTGCCAGCAGCTTGCCCGGGACCCAAGAGACCCAGTACTTC. Translation gives CASSLPGTQETQYF. The complete variable domain, with remaining parts taken from reference TRBV5-6 and TRBJ2-5, reads DAGVTQSPTHLIKTRGQQVTLRCSPKSGHDTVSWYQQALGQGPQFIFQYYEEEERQRGNFPDRFSGHQFPNYSSELNVNALLLGDSALYLCASSLPGTQETQYFGPGTRLLVL.

Many counts were recorded for this clonotype. The J gene is TRBJ2-1, the V gene TRBV4-1; weak D call: TRBD1 (5 bases). This CDR3 contains 14 residues. The V gene's germline CDR1 is MGHRA and CDR2 YSYEKL. V shed 4 bases and J shed 7 bases, with 14 bases lying between them. The CDR3 nucleotides are TGCGCCAGCAGCCGCGAAGGGGCAGCAAATGAGCAGTTCTTC. This codes for CASSREGAANEQFF.

This clonotype was seen repeatedly, ten times or more. The rearrangement links TRBV28 to TRBJ1-1; 9 nucleotides line up with TRBD1. This CDR3 comprises 15 residues. The germline gives CDR1 MDHEN, CDR2 SYDVKM. J lost 1 base, V lost 3 bases, and 3 bases had no gene match. The CDR3 DNA sequence: TGTGCCAGCAGTTTTTACAGGGGGCAGAACACTGAAGCTTTCTTT. This sequence encodes CASSFYRGQNTEAFF.

This clonotype was seen only a few times. The chain uses TRBV27 and TRBJ2-1; no clear D. V lost 3 bases and J 10 bases, leaving 13 bases between the germline ends. The CDR3 extends over 13 amino acids. Germline CDR1 reads MNHEY; CDR2 reads SMNVEV (reference sequence). The chain's CDR3 is CASSFPVGLEQFF. CDR3 coding DNA: TGTGCCAGCAGTTTCCCCGTTGGCTTAGAGCAGTTCTTC.

This clonotype has at least ten counts. The chain is built from TRBV7-9 and TRBJ2-3, with 9 bases fitting TRBD1. Germline-derived CDR1 and CDR2 are SEHNR and FQNEAQ (reference sequence). The length of the CDR3 is 16 residues. The V and J ends lost 5 bases and 3 bases, in that order; junction bases with no gene match: 9. The CDR3 sequence: CASSPGQGFGTDTQYF. CDR3 DNA: TGTGCCAGCAGCCCTGGACAGGGGTTCGGAACAGATACGCAGTATTTT.

This clonotype came up many times. The V and J genes are TRBV9 and TRBJ1-1, with TRBD1 identical over 9 bases. Germline CDR1 and CDR2: SGDLS and YYNGEE. This CDR3 has 16 residues. V trimming: 0 bases; J trimming: 2 bases; junction bases outside the gene matches: 5. CDR3 sequence (DNA): TGTGCCAGCAGCGTAGGGACAGGGGTGGGTAACACTGAAGCTTTCTTT. Translating it yields CASSVGTGVGNTEAFF.

This clonotype was seen a few times. V usage is TRBV7-9 and J usage is TRBJ2-1, with D unclear. The CDR3 sequence is 16 residues long. Germline CDR1 reads SEHNR; CDR2 reads FQNEAQ (reference sequence). Trimming stripped 4 bases from V and 3 bases from J, with 16 bases between. The CDR3 nucleotides read TGTGCCAGCAGCTCGCCTCCAAGGCTTTTCTACAATGAGCAGTTCTTC. Encoded protein: CASSSPPRLFYNEQFF.

This clonotype appeared a few times. The chain combines TRBV4-1 with TRBJ1-2; possible D gene TRBD1, 5 bases. This CDR3 comprises 16 residues. Trimming took off 0 bases at V and 8 bases at J, with 19 bases between the two ends. Germline V gene lookup returns CDR1 MGHRA and CDR2 YSYEKL. CDR3 region: CASSQEFGRGIGGYTF. The CDR3 DNA is TGCGCCAGCAGCCAAGAATTCGGGCGGGGGATCGGAGGCTACACCTTC.

The J gene is TRBJ2-1, the V gene TRBV9; a weak D match, TRBD2 (5 bases). The V and J ends lost 5 bases and 10 bases respectively, with 19 bases between them. The CDR3 covers 14 residues. Germline loops: CDR1 SGDLS, CDR2 YYNGEE. DNA of the CDR3: TGTGCCAGCAGTGCCTCATCGAGCGGAGGCGAGCAGTTCTTC. This sequence encodes CASSASSSGGEQFF.

CDR3 sequence reads: CASSEVSSLVEQFF. DNA for the CDR3: TGTGCCAGCAGCGAAGTATCCAGCCTGGTTGAGCAGTTCTTC. V gene TRBV9 combines with J gene TRBJ2-1; D call uncertain. CDR1 and CDR2 (germline): SGDLS, YYNGEE. The CDR3 is 14 amino acids. V was cut by 3 bases and J by 9 bases, with 16 bases left in between.

This clonotype has only a few counts. The chain recombines TRBV27 with TRBJ2-5, with D possibly called TRBD1 or TRBD2 (5 bases each). The CDR3 is 17 residues long. Trimming removed 5 bases at V and 5 bases at J, with 24 bases between. Germline assignment: CDR1 MNHEY and CDR2 SMNVEV (reference sequence). CDR3 loop: CASSPERGPGDLETQYF. DNA of the CDR3: TGTGCCAGCAGTCCCGAAAGGGGACCTGGGGACCTGGAGACCCAGTACTTC.

This clonotype was recorded many times. V is TRBV12-3 or TRBV12-4 and J is TRBJ2-1; 9 positions match TRBD2. This CDR3 has 15 amino acids. Trimming at V came to 3 bases and at J to 4 bases, leaving 4 bases not matched to a gene. CDR3 region: CASSFTSGSYNEQFF. The DNA for the CDR3 is TGTGCCAGCAGTTTTACTAGCGGGTCTTACAATGAGCAGTTCTTC.